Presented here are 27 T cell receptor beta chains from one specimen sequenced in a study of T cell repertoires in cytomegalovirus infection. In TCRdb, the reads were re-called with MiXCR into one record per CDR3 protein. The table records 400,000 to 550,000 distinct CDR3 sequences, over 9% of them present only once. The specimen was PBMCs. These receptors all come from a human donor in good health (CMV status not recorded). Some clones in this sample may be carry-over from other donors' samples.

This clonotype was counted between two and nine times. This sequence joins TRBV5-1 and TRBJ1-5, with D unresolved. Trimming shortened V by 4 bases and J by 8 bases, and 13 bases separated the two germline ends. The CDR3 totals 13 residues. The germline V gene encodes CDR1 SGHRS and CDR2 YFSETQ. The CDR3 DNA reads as TGCGCCAGCAGCCTTGACTCATACGAGCCCCAGCATTTT. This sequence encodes CASSLDSYEPQHF.

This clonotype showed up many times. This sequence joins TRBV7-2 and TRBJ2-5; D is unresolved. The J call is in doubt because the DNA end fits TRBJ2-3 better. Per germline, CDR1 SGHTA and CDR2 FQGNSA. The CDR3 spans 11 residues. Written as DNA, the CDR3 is TGTGCCAGCAGCTTAGCGGGAACGCAGTATTTT. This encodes CASSLAGTQYF.

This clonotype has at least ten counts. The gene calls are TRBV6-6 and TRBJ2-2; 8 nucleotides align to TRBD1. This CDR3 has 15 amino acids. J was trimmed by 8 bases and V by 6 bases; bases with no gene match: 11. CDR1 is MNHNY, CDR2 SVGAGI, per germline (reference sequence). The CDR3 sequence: CASSRGQANPGELFF. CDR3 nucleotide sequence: TGTGCCAGCAGCAGGGGACAGGCTAACCCGGGGGAGCTGTTTTTT.

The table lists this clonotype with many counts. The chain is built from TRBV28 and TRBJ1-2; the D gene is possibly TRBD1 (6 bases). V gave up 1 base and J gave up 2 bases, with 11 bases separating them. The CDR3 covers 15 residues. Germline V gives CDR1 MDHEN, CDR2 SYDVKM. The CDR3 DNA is TGTGCCAGCAGTTTATCCAGGGGAGTAAACTATGGCTACACCTTC. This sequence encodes CASSLSRGVNYGYTF.

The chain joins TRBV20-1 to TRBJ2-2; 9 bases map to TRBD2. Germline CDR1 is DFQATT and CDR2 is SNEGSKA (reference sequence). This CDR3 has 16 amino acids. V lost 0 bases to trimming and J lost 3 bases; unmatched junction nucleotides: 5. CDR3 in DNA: TGCAGTGCTAGAGACGGCGGGAGGGCCGACACCGGGGAGCTGTTTTTT. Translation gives CSARDGGRADTGELFF.

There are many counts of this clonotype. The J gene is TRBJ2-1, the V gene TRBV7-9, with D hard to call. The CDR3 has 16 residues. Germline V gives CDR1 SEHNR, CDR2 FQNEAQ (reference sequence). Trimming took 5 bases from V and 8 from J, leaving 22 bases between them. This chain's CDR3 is CASSVYPGYQKDEQFF. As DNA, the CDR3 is TGTGCCAGCAGCGTTTACCCGGGCTACCAGAAAGATGAGCAGTTCTTC. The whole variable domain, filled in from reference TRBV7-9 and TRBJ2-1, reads DTGVSQNPRHKITKRGQNVTFRCDPISEHNRLYWYRQTLGQGPEFLTYFQNEAQLEKSRLLSDRFSAERPKGSFSTLEIQRTEQGDSAMYLCASSVYPGYQKDEQFFGPGTRLTVL.

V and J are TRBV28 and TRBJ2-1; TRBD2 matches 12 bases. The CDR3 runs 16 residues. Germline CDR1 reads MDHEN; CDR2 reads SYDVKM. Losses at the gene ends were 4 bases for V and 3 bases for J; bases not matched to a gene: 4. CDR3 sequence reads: CASSSASGRDYNEQFF. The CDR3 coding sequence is TGTGCCAGCAGTTCCGCTAGCGGGAGGGACTACAATGAGCAGTTCTTC.

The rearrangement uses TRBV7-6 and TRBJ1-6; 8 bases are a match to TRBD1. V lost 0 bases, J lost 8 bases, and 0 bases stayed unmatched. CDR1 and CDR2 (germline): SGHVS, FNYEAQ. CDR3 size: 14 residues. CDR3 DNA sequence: TGTGCCAGCAGCTTAGCGACAGGGGATTCACCCCTCCACTTT. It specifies CASSLATGDSPLHF.

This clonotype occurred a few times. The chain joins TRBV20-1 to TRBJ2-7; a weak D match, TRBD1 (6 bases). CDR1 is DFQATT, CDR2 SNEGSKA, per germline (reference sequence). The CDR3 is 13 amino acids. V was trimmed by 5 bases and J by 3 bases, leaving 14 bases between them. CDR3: CSAGRDTYYEQYF. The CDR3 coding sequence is TGCAGTGCTGGCCGGGACACCTACTACGAGCAGTACTTC.

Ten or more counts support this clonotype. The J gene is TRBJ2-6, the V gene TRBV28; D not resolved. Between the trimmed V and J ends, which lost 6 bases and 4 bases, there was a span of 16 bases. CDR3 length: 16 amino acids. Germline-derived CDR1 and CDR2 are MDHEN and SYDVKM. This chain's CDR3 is CASSLNLGLGANVLTF. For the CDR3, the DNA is TGTGCCAGCAGCCTAAATCTGGGGTTAGGGGCCAACGTCCTGACTTTC.

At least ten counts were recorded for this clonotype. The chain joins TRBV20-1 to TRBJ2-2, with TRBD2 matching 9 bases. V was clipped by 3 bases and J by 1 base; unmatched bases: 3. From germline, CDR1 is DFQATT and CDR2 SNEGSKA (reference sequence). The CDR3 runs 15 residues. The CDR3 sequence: CSASRRGGNTGELFF. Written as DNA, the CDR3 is TGCAGTGCTAGTAGGCGGGGGGGGAACACCGGGGAGCTGTTTTTT.

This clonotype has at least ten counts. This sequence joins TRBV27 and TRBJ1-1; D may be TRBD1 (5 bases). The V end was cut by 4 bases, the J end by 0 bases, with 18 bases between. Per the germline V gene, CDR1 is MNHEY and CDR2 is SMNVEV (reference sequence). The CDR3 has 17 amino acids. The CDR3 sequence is CASSSKSLRGMNTEAFF. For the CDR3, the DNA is TGTGCCAGCAGTTCCAAATCGCTCCGGGGGATGAACACTGAAGCTTTCTTT.

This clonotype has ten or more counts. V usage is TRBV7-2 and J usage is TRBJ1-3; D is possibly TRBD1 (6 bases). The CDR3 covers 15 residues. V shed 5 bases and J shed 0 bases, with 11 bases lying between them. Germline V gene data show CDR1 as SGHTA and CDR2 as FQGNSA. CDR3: CASSPGTISGNTIYF. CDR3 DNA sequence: TGTGCCAGCAGCCCCGGGACAATCTCTGGAAACACCATATATTTT.

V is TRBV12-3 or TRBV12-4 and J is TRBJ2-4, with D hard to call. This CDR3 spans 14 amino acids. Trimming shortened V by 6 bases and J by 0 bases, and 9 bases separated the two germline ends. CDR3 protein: CASSNELAKNIQYF. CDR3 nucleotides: TGTGCCAGCAGCAACGAACTAGCCAAAAACATTCAGTACTTC.

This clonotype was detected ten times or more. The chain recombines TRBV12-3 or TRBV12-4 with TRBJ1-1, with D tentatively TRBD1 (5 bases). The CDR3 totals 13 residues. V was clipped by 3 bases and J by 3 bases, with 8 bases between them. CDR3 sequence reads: CASSFGADTEAFF. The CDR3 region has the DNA TGTGCCAGCAGTTTTGGGGCAGACACTGAAGCTTTCTTT.

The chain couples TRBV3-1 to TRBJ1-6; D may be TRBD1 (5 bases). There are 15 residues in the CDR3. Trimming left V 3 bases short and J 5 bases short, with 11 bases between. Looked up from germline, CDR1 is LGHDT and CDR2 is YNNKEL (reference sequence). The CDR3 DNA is TGTGCCAGCAGCCAGGGACTCAACCATAATTCACCCCTCCACTTT. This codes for CASSQGLNHNSPLHF.

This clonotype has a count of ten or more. CDR3 DNA: TGTGCCAGCAGCTCCGTGGGACAGGGGAATGAAAAACTGTTTTTT. The encoded protein is CASSSVGQGNEKLFF. This chain connects TRBV12-3 or TRBV12-4 to TRBJ1-4; 10 positions agree with TRBD1. The CDR3 spans 15 residues. The V and J ends lost 6 bases and 5 bases, in that order; junction bases with no gene match: 6.

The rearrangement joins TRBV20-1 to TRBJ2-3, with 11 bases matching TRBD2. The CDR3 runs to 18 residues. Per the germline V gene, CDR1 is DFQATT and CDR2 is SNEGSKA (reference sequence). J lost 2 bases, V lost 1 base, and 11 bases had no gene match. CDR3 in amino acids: CSARALAGGPGPTDTQYF. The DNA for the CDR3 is TGCAGTGCTAGAGCCTTAGCGGGAGGGCCCGGACCCACAGATACGCAGTATTTT.

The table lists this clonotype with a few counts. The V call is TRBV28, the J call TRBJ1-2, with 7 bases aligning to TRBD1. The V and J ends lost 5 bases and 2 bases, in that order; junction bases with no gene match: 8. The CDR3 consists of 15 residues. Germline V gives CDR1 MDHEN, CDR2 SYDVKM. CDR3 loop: CASSHRQGLNYGYTF. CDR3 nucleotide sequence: TGTGCCAGCAGTCACCGACAGGGTCTGAACTATGGCTACACCTTC.

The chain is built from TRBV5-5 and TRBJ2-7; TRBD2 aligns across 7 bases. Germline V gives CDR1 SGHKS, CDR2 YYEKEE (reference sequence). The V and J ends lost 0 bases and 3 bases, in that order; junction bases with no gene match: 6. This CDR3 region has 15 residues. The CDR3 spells CASSLAQGGHYEQYF. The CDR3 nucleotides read TGTGCCAGCAGCTTGGCTCAGGGAGGGCACTACGAGCAGTACTTC.

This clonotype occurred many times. The CDR3 DNA follows: TGTGCCAGCAGCGCGCGGGACAGACTCATAGCCAAAAACATTCAGTACTTC. Its protein is CASSARDRLIAKNIQYF. The chain employs TRBV7-2 and TRBJ2-4, with D maybe TRBD1 (7 bases). Germline CDR1 is SGHTA and CDR2 is FQGNSA. V lost 5 bases and J 0 bases, leaving 17 bases between the germline ends. CDR3 length: 17 residues.

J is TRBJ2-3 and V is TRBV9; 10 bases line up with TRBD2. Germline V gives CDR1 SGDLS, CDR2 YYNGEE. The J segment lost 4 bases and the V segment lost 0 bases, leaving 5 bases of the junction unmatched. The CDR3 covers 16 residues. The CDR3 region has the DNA TGTGCCAGCAGCGTAGAGTCTAGCGGGAGATCAGATACGCAGTATTTT. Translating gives CASSVESSGRSDTQYF.

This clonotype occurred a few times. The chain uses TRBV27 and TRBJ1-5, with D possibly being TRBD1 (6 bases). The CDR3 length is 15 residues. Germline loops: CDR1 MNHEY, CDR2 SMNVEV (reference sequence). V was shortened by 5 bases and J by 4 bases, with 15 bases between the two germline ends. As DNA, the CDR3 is TGTGCCAGCAGTGCTCGGGGGGCGCGGAATCAGCCCCAGCATTTT. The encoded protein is CASSARGARNQPQHF.

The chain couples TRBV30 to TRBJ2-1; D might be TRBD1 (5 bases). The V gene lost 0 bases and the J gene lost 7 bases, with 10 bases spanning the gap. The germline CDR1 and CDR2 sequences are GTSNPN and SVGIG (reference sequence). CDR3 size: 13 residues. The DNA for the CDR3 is TGTGCCTGGAGTGTACGACAGCTTAATGAGCAGTTCTTC. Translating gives CAWSVRQLNEQFF. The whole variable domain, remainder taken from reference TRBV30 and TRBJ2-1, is SQTIHQWPATLVQPVGSPLSLECTVEGTSNPNLYWYRQAAGRGLQLLFYSVGIGQISSEVPQNLSASRPQDRQFILSSKKLLLSDSGFYLCAWSVRQLNEQFFGPGTRLTVL.

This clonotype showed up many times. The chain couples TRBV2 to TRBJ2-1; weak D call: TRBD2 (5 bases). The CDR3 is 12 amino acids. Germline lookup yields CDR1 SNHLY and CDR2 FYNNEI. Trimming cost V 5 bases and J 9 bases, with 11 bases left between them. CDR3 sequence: CASSSGTVEQFF. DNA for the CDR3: TGTGCCAGCAGTAGCGGTACGGTTGAGCAGTTCTTC.

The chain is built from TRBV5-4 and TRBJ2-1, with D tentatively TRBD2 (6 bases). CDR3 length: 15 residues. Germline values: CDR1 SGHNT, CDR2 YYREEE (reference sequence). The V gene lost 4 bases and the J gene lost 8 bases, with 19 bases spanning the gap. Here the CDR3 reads CASSPQTRIQDEQFF. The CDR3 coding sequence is TGTGCCAGCAGCCCCCAGACTAGGATTCAGGATGAGCAGTTCTTC.

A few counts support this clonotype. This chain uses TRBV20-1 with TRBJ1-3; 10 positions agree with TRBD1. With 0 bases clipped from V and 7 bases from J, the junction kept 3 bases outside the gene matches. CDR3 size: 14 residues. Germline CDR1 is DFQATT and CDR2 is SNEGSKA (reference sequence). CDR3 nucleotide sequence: TGCAGTGCTAGAGACCAGGACAGGGGGAACACCATATATTTT. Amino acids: CSARDQDRGNTIYF.